The 4 T cell receptor beta chains given below trace back to one sample, sequenced in a study of blood T cell repertoires in COVID-19. Clones were read by immunoSEQ multiplex PCR, and TCRdb kept only the in-frame ones, dropping some. This sample has 410,000 or so clones, with about nine tenths found just once. Sequencing was done on a sample of peripheral blood. The receptors derive from a woman aged 40 to 50 with COVID-19, enrolled during active disease.

V gene TRBV5-6 combines with J gene TRBJ2-2; D may be TRBD2 (5 bases). Germline CDR1 is SGHDT and CDR2 is YYEEEE. V was pared by 7 bases and J by 6 bases, with 16 bases between. This CDR3 spans 14 amino acids. In DNA form, the CDR3 reads TGTGCCAGCGCCCGGCCCCCCGGGGCCGGGGAGCTGTTTTTT. Translated, it gives CASARPPGAGELFF.

The chain recombines TRBV9 with TRBJ2-5; 7 bases map to TRBD2. The CDR3 contains 16 residues. V lost 4 bases, J lost 0 bases, and 9 bases stayed unmatched. The germline V gene has CDR1 SGDLS and CDR2 YYNGEE. The CDR3 DNA reads as TGTGCCAGCAGCCCCCGGCCTAGCGGTAACCAAGAGACCCAGTACTTC. Encoded protein: CASSPRPSGNQETQYF.

This chain uses TRBV7-3 with TRBJ2-5; possibly TRBD2 for D (6 bases). Germline loops: CDR1 SGHTA, CDR2 FQGTGA. The CDR3 has 15 residues. Trimming took 6 bases from V and 1 from J, leaving 15 bases between them. This CDR3 reads CASSEQGTSQETQYF. The CDR3 region has the DNA TGTGCCAGCAGTGAACAAGGGACTTCCCAAGAGACCCAGTACTTC.

V gene TRBV5-1 combines with J gene TRBJ2-4; TRBD1 matches at 7 bases. V trimming: 1 base; J trimming: 8 bases; junction bases outside the gene matches: 15. CDR1 and CDR2 (germline): SGHRS, YFSETQ. This CDR3 has 17 amino acids. CDR3 residues: CASSLQTGWESTDIQYF. DNA of the CDR3: TGCGCCAGCAGCTTGCAGACAGGGTGGGAGTCAACAGACATTCAGTACTTC.